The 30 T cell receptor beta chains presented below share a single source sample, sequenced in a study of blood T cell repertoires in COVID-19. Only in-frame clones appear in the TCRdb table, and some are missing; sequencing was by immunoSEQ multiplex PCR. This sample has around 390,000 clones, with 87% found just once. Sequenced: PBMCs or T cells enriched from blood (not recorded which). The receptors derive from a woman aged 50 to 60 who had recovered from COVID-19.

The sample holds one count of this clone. The CDR3: CASSQPGQGARGYTF. Written as DNA, the CDR3 is TGCGCCAGCAGCCAGCCGGGACAGGGGGCGCGTGGCTACACCTTC. This chain uses TRBV4-3 with TRBJ1-2; TRBD1 matches at 12 bases. Germline CDR1 is LGHNA and CDR2 is YSLEER. CDR3 length: 15 residues. Trimming removed 3 bases from V and 7 bases from J; junction bases left unmatched: 6.

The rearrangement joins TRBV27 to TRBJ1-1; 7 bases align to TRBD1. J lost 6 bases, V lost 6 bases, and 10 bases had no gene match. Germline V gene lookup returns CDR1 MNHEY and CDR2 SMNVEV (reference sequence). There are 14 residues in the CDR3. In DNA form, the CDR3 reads TGTGCCAGCAGGCCAGGACAGGAGAAGCCTGAAGCTTTCTTT. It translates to CASRPGQEKPEAFF.

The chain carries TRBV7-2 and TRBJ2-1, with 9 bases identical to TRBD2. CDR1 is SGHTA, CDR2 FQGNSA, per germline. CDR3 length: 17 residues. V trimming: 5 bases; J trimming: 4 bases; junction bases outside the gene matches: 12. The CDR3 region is CASSPHALAGGYNEQFF. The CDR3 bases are TGTGCCAGCAGCCCCCACGCGCTGGCGGGGGGGTACAATGAGCAGTTCTTC.

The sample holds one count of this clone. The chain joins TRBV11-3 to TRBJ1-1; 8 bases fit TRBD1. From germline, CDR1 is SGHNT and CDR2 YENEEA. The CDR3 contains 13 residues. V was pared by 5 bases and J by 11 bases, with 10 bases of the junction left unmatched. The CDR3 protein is CASSTETGTGAFF. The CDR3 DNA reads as TGTGCCAGCAGCACCGAGACAGGGACAGGTGCTTTCTTT.

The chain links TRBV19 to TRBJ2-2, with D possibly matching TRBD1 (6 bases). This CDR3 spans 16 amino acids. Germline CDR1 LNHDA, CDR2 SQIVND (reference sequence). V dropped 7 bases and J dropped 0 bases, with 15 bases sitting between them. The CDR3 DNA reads TGTGCCAGTACCCACACCCGGACAGCGAACACCGGGGAGCTGTTTTTT. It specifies CASTHTRTANTGELFF.

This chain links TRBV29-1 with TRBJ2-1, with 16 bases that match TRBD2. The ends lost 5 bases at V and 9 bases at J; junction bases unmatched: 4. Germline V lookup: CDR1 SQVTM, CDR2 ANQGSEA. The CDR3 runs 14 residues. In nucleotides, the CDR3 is TGCAGCGTTAGGGGACTAGCGGGGGGGGTTGAGCAGTTCTTC. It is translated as CSVRGLAGGVEQFF.

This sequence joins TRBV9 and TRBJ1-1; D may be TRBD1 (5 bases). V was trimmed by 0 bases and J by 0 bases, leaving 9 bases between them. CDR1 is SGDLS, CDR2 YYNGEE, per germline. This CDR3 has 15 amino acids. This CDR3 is CASSVEGRMNTEAFF. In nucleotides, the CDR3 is TGTGCCAGCAGCGTAGAGGGGCGTATGAACACTGAAGCTTTCTTT. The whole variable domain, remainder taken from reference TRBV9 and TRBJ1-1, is DSGVTQTPKHLITATGQRVTLRCSPRSGDLSVYWYQQSLDQGLQFLIQYYNGEERAKGNILERFSAQQFPDLHSELNLSSLELGDSALYFCASSVEGRMNTEAFFGQGTRLTVV.

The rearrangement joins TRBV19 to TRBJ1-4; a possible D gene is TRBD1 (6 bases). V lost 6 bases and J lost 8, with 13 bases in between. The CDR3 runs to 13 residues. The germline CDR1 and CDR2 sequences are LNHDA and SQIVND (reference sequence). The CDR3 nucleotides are TGTGCCAGTAGAATCAGGGGAAGCGAAAAACTGTTTTTT. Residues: CASRIRGSEKLFF.

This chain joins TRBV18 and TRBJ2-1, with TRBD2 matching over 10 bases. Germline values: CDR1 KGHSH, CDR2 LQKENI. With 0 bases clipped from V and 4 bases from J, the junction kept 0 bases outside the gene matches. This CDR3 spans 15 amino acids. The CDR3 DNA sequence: TGTGCCAGCTCACCACCGACTAGCGGGTACAATGAGCAGTTCTTC. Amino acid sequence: CASSPPTSGYNEQFF. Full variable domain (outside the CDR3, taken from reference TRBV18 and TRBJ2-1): NAGVMQNPRHLVRRRGQEARLRCSPMKGHSHVYWYRQLPEEGLKFMVYLQKENIIDESGMPKERFSAEFPKEGPSILRIQQVVRGDSAAYFCASSPPTSGYNEQFFGPGTRLTVL.

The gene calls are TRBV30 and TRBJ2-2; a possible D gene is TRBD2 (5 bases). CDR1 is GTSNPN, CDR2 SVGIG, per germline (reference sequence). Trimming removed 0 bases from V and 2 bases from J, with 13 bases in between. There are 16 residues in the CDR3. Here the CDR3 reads CAWSVRWTGNTGELFF. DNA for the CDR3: TGTGCCTGGAGTGTACGATGGACGGGAAACACCGGGGAGCTGTTTTTT. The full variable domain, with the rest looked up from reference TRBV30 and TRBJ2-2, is SQTIHQWPATLVQPVGSPLSLECTVEGTSNPNLYWYRQAAGRGLQLLFYSVGIGQISSEVPQNLSASRPQDRQFILSSKKLLLSDSGFYLCAWSVRWTGNTGELFFGEGSRLTVL.

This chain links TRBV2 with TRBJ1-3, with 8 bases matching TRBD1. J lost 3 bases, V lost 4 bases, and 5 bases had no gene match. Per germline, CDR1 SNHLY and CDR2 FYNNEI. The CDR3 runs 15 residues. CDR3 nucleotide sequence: TGTGCCAGCAGTGCGGACAGGGTGGGTGGAAACACCATATATTTT. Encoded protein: CASSADRVGGNTIYF.

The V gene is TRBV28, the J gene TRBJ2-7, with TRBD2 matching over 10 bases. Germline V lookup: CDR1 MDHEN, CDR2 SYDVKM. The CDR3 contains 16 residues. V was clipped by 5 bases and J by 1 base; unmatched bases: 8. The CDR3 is CASSAAGTSASYEQYF. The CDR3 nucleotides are TGTGCCAGCAGTGCCGCCGGGACTAGCGCTTCCTACGAGCAGTACTTC.

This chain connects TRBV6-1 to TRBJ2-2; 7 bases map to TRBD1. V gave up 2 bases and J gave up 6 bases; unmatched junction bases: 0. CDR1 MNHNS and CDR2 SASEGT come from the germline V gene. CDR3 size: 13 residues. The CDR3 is CASSEQGAGELFF. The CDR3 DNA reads TGTGCCAGCAGTGAACAGGGGGCCGGGGAGCTGTTTTTT.

Written as DNA, the CDR3 is TGCGCCAGCAGTTACGGACTCCACGATGGCTCCTACGAGCAGTACTTC. The encoded protein is CASSYGLHDGSYEQYF. V usage is TRBV5-1 and J usage is TRBJ2-7, with D maybe TRBD2 (5 bases). Germline assignment: CDR1 SGHRS and CDR2 YFSETQ. Between the trimmed V and J ends, which lost 5 bases and 0 bases, there was a span of 18 bases. The CDR3 is made up of 16 amino acids.

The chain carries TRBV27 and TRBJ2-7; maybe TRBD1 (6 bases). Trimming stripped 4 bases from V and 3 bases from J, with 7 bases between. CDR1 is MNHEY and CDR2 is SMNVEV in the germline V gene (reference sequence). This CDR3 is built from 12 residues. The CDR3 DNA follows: TGTGCCAGCAGTTCGGACAGCTACGAGCAGTACTTC. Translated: CASSSDSYEQYF.

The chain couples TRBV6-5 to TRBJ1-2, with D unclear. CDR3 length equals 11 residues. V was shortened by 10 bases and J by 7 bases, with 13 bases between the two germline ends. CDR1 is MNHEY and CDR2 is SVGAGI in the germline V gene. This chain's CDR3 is CANLGVGGYTF. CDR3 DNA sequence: TGTGCCAACCTCGGAGTTGGTGGCTACACCTTC.

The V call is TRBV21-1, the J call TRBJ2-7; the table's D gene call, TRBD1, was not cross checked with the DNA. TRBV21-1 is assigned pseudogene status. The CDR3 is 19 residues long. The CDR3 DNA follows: TGTGCCAGCAGCCGGGGGAACAGGGGGACCGGGACATTGTCCCACGAGCAGTACTTC. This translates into CASSRGNRGTGTLSHEQYF.

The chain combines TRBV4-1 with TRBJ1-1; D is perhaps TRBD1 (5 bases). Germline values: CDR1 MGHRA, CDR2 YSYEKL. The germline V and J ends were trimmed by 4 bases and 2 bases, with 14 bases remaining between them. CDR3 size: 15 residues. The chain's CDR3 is CASSLVYGGNTEAFF. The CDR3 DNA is TGCGCCAGCAGCCTAGTATACGGGGGTAACACTGAAGCTTTCTTT.

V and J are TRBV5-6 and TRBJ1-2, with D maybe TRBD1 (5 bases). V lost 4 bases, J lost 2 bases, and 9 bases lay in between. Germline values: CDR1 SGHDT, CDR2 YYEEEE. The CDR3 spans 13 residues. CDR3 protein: CASSVGLNYGYTF. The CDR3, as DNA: TGTGCCAGCAGCGTGGGGCTCAACTATGGCTACACCTTC.

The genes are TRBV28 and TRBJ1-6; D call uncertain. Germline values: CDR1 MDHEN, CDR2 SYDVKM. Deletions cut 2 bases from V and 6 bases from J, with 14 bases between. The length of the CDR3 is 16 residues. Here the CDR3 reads CASSLNFDSSNSPLHF. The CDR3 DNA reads TGTGCCAGCAGTTTAAATTTCGACTCAAGTAATTCACCCCTCCACTTT.

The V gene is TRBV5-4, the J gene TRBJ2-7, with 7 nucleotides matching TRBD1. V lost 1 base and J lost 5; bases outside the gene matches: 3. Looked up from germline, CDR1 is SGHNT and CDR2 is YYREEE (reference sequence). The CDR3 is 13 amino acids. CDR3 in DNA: TGTGCCAGCAGCTTGTCAGGGGGAGACGAGCAGTACTTC. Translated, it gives CASSLSGGDEQYF.

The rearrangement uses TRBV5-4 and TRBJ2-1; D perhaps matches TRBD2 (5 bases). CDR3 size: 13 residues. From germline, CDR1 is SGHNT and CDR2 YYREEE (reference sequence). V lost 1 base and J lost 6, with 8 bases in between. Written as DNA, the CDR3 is TGTGCCAGCAGCTTGCGGGGTGGCAATGAGCAGTTCTTC. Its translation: CASSLRGGNEQFF. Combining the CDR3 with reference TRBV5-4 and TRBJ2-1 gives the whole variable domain ETGVTQSPTHLIKTRGQQVTLRCSSQSGHNTVSWYQQALGQGPQFIFQYYREEENGRGNFPPRFSGLQFPNYSSELNVNALELDDSALYLCASSLRGGNEQFFGPGTRLTVL.

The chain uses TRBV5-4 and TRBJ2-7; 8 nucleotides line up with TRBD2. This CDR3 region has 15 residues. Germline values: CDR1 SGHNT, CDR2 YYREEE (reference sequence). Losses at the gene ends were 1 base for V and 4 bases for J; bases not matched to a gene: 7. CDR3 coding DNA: TGTGCCAGCAGCTTGTTAGGAGCGGGGGAATACGAGCAGTACTTC. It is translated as CASSLLGAGEYEQYF.

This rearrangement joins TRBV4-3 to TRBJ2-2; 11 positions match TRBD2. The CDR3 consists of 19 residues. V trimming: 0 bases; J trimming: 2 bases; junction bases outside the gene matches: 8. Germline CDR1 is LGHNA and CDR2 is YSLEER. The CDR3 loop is CASSQDRIAGGLNTGELFF. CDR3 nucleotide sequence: TGCGCCAGCAGCCAAGATCGAATAGCGGGGGGGCTAAACACCGGGGAGCTGTTTTTT.

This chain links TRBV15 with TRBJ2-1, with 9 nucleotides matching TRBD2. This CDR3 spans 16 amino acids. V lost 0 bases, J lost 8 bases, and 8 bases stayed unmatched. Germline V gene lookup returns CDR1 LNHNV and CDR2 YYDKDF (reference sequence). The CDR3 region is CATSREGRTSVYEQFF. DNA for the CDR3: TGTGCCACCAGCAGAGAGGGTAGGACTAGCGTTTATGAGCAGTTCTTC.

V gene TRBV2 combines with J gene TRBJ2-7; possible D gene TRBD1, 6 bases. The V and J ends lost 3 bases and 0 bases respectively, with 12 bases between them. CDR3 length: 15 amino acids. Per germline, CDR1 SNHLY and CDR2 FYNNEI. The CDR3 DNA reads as TGTGCCAGCAGTGATAACAGGGCGGGCTCCTACGAGCAGTACTTC. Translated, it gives CASSDNRAGSYEQYF.

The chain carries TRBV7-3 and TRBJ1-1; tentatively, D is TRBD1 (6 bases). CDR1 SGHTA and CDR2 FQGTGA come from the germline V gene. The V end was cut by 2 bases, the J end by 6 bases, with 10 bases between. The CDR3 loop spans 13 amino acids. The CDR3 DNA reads TGTGCCAGCAGCTTATTACAGGGATCTGAAGCTTTCTTT. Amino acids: CASSLLQGSEAFF.

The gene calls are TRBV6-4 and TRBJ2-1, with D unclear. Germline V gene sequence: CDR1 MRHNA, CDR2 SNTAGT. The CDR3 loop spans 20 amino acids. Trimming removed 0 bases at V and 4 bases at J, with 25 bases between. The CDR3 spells CASSDSESRFPTRGYNEQFF. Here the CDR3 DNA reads TGTGCCAGCAGTGACTCAGAGAGCCGATTTCCGACTCGTGGGTACAATGAGCAGTTCTTC.

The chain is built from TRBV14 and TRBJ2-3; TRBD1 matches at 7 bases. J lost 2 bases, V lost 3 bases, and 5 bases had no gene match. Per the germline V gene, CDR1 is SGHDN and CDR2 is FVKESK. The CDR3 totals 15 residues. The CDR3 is CASSQTTGITDTQYF. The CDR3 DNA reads TGTGCCAGCAGCCAGACGACAGGGATCACAGATACGCAGTATTTT.

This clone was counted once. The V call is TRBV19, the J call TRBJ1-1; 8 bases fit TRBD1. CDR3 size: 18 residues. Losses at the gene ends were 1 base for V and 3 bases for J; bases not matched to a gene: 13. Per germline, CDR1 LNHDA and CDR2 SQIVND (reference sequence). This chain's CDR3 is CASSIVMDRARSDTEAFF. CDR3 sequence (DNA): TGTGCCAGTAGTATAGTCATGGACAGGGCTCGTTCGGACACTGAAGCTTTCTTT.